The TCR beta chain described here comes from a study of response to subunit inactivated influenza vaccine. The CDR3 extends over 11 amino acids. Trimming shortened V by 6 bases and J by 5 bases, and 8 bases separated the two germline ends. One entry per CDR3 protein results from TCRdb running MiXCR on the RT-PCR reads. The profile shows around 570,000 distinct CDR3 sequences, 11% of them singletons. This same sample was also taken into another study, of T cells expressing NK-cell markers. From that paper: The authors made TCR beta cDNA libraries by 5'RACE template switching. This switching added a universal primer site and UMIs. In a group of several donors, dominant NKG2C+ clonotypes represented about 1.0-8% of CD8+ T cells. Clarity on HCMV specificity was lacking for the expanded NKG2C+ T cell clones.

The material was PBMCs from blood, obtained on the day of vaccination. This sequence joins TRBV12-3 or TRBV12-4 and TRBJ2-7; unclear D gene. This receptor was taken from a man aged 50-60 years who received an inactivated influenza vaccine. CDR3: CASSALNEQYF. In DNA form, the CDR3 reads TGTGCCAGCAGCGCCCTGAACGAGCAGTACTTC.